This T cell receptor (beta chain) was captured by sequencing in a study of T cell responses to AZD1222 COVID-19 vaccine. Study details: Pooling covered second doses at about 4 or about 12 weeks. Findings and limits, study-wide: There were mostly white British donors and more females than males, and clonal diversity was possibly underestimated. There were vaccine-associated CD4 TCRs across spike, dominant at 160-218 and 743-854. Close to half of all spike-specific TCRs reportedly target regions of the variants that are unmutated.

In its sample, this clone was seen once. What it recognizes is unknown. The data were produced by immunoSEQ multiplex PCR, yet TCRdb's version contains in-frame clones alone and is incomplete. In the table there are approximately 46,000 clones, 65% to 80% of which are singletons. Germline CDR1 reads LGHDT; CDR2 reads YNNKEL (reference sequence). V was shortened by 1 base and J by 6 bases, with 13 bases between the two germline ends. CDR3 length equals 14 residues. The sequence derives from an adult in good health. V is TRBV3-1 (or the pseudogene TRBV3-2) and J is TRBJ2-7; TRBD2 is a possible D gene (6 bases). This material consisted of peripheral blood, taken on day 0 of AZD1222 vaccination. CDR3 coding DNA: TGTGCCAGCAGCCAAGGAGAGGGAGGAGGCGAGCAGTACTTC. Its translation is CASSQGEGGGEQYF.